This T cell receptor beta chain came from a study of blood T cell repertoires in COVID-19. Turning to the study itself: Samples taken during acute and convalescent COVID-19 were collected in the United States, Italy and Spain. The analysed material was cDNA or gDNA that came from T cells, B-cell-depleted T cells, or PBMCs.

The authors' processing: Reference gene primers were amplified, and this amplification served to estimate nucleated cell counts. Only in-frame clones appear in the TCRdb table, and some are missing; sequencing was by immunoSEQ multiplex PCR. From that table come the V and J calls and clone size; the DNA was used to work out D and trimming. Here the sample spans under 200,000 clones, around four fifths being singletons. The CDR3 totals 18 residues. In germline, CDR1 is LGHDT, CDR2 YNNKEL (reference sequence). After removal of 5 bases from V and 4 bases from J, the junction contained 16 bases not matched to a gene.

Sequenced: peripheral blood. The V call is TRBV3-1 (or the pseudogene TRBV3-2), the J call TRBJ2-3; 9 bases agree with TRBD2. The sequence was obtained from a man between 70 and 80 years old with active or convalescent COVID-19. The CDR3 here is CASSTRLLSGGSSDTQYF. CDR3 DNA sequence: TGTGCCAGCAGCACCCGACTCCTTAGCGGGGGTAGTTCAGATACGCAGTATTTT.